This T cell receptor beta chain was captured by sequencing in a study of shared T cell receptors in the human thymus. V dropped 0 bases and J dropped 2; count of bases not matched to a gene: 8. CDR1 LNHDA and CDR2 SQIVND come from the germline V gene (reference sequence). This CDR3 has 19 amino acids. Assay: immunoSEQ multiplex PCR; the TCRdb copy retains only in-frame clones and omits some. In the table there are 600,000 to 900,000 clones, 70% to 90% of which are singletons. These data are also associated with another study on human thymus T cells. That report adds: Among the donors, all were healthy Finnish infants having corrective surgery for congenital heart defects. Thymic and blood repertoires seemed to favor certain V and J genes. Unrelated individuals were reported by related research to share highly overlapping thymic repertoires.

The sequenced material came from thymocytes. This sequence was found in a girl less than two years old with a congenital heart defect. The chain employs TRBV19 and TRBJ2-6, with TRBD1 matching 9 bases. The CDR3: CASSIESPGTGTGANVLTF. The DNA for the CDR3 is TGTGCCAGTAGTATAGAGAGTCCCGGGACAGGGACTGGGGCCAACGTCCTGACTTTC.